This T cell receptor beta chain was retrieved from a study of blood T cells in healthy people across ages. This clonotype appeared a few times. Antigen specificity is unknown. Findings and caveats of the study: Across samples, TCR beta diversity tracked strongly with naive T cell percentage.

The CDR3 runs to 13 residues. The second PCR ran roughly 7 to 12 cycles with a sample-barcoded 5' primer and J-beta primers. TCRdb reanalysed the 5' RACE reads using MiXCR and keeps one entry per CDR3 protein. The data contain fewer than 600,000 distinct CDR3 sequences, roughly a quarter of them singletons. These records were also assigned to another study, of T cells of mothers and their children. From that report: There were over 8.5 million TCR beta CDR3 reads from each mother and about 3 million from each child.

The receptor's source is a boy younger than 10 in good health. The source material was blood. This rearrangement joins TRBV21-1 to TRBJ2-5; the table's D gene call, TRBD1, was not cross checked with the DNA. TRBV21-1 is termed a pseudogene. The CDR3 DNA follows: TGTGCCAGCAACCACCCCGACAGAGAGACCCAGTACTTC. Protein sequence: CASNHPDRETQYF.